This T cell receptor (beta chain) derives from a study of cytomegalovirus exposure and HLA in healthy donors. Vbeta (60) and Jbeta (13) primers were used in the PCR. Repertoires were generated with immunoSEQ multiplex PCR, while TCRdb's copy carries only in-frame clones and drops some. This table has about 130,000 clones, around 77% appearing once. The germline V and J ends were trimmed by 1 base and 2 bases, with 9 bases remaining between them. Germline V gene data show CDR1 as ENHRY and CDR2 as SYGVKD. The CDR3 has 14 amino acids. Sequences were obtained from PBMCs. The sequence derives from a man between 45 and 60 years old in good health and CMV-seronegative. The chain links TRBV10-3 to TRBJ2-7; D call uncertain. CDR3 coding DNA: TGTGCCATCAGTGAGTACCGAGGCCCCTACGAGCAGTACTTC. Amino acid sequence: CAISEYRGPYEQYF.